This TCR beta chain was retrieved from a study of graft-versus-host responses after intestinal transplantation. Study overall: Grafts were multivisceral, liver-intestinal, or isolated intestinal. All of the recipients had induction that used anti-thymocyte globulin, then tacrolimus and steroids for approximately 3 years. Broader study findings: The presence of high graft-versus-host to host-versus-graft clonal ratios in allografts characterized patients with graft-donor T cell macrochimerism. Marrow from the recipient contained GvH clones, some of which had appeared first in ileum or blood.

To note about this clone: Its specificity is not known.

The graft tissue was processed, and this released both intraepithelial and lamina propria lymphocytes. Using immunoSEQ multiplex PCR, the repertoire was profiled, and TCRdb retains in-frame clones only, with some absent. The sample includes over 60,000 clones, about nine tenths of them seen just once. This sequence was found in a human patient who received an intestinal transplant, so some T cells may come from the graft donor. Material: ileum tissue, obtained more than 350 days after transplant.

The CDR3 region has the DNA TGCGCCAGCAGTCAGTACAGGTTCCTATTCTATGGCTACACCTTC. This encodes CASSQYRFLFYGYTF. The rearrangement uses TRBV23-1 and TRBJ1-2; tentative D call: TRBD1 (5 bases). TRBV23-1 is an open reading frame, and its role is uncertain. Trimming cost V 3 bases and J 4 bases, with 15 bases left between them. The CDR3 consists of 15 residues.